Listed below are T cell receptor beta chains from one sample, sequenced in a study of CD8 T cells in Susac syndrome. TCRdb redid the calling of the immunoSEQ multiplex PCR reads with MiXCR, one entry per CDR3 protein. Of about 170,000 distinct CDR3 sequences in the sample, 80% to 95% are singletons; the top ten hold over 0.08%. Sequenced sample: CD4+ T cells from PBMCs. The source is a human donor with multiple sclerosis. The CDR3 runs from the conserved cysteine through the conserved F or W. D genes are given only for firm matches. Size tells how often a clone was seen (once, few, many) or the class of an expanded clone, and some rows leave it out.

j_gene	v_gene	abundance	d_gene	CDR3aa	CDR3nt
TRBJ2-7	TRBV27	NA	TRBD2	CASSLSAGGHGYYYEQYF	TGTGCCAGCAGTTTATCCGCGGGGGGCCACGGTTACTATTACGAGCAGTACTTC
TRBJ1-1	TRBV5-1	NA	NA	CASSRPDPNTEAFF	TGCGCCAGCAGCCGCCCGGATCCGAACACTGAAGCTTTCTTT
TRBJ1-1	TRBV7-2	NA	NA	CASSSGRGMNTEAFF	TGTGCCAGCAGCTCAGGACGGGGAATGAACACTGAAGCTTTCTTT
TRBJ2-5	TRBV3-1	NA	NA	CASSRKTPGPLKTQYF	TGTGCCAGCAGCCGAAAGACCCCGGGACCATTGAAGACCCAGTACTTC
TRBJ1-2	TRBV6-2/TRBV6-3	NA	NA	CASSYRDGVDYGYTF	TGTGCCAGCAGTTACCGGGACGGAGTCGACTATGGCTACACCTTC
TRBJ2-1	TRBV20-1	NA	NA	CSASGAAGTRLDEQFF	TGCAGTGCTAGCGGGGCCGCCGGGACCCGTCTCGATGAGCAGTTCTTC
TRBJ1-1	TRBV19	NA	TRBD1	CASRGTGEAFF	TGTGCCAGTAGGGGGACAGGTGAAGCTTTCTTT
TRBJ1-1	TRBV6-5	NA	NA	CASSYSGSGGDTEAFF	TGTGCCAGCAGTTACTCTGGGTCGGGGGGCGACACTGAAGCTTTCTTT
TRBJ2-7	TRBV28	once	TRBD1	CASSRAGQGVHEQYF	TGTGCCAGCAGCCGTGCGGGACAGGGGGTCCACGAGCAGTACTTC
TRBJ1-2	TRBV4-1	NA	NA	CASSQGGTGAQNYGYTF	TGCGCCAGCAGCCAAGGAGGAACAGGCGCTCAAAACTATGGCTACACCTTC
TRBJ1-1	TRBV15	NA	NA	CATSMIPNTEAFF	TGTGCCACCAGCATGATTCCGAACACTGAAGCTTTCTTT
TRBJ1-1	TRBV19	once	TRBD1	CASSTTGGGRVAFF	TGTGCCAGTAGTACGACAGGGGGAGGGCGTGTAGCTTTCTTT
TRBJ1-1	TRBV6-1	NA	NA	CASTAGRTEGTEAFF	TGTGCCAGCACGGCAGGACGAACTGAGGGGACTGAAGCTTTCTTT
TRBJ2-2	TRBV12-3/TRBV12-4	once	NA	CASSLGSVGLAGELFF	TGTGCCAGCAGTTTGGGCAGCGTGGGATTGGCCGGGGAGCTGTTTTTT
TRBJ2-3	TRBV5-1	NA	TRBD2	CASSWGAGTSRRDTQYF	TGCGCCAGCAGCTGGGGGGCCGGGACTAGCAGAAGAGATACGCAGTATTTT
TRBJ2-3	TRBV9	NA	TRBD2	CASSVVAGGRTDTQYF	TGTGCCAGCAGCGTAGTTGCGGGGGGCAGAACAGATACGCAGTATTTT
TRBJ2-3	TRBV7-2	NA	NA	CASSRPTGTDTQYF	TGTGCCAGCAGCCGCCCTACCGGCACAGATACGCAGTATTTT
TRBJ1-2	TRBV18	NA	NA	CASSPGSPNYGYTF	TGTGCCAGCTCACCAGGCAGTCCTAACTATGGCTACACCTTC
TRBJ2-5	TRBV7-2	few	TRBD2	CASSSTPFSGRAEETQYF	TGTGCCAGCAGCTCGACCCCCTTTAGCGGGAGGGCCGAGGAGACCCAGTACTTC
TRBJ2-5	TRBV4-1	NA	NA	CASSSSRGQETQYF	TGCGCCAGCAGCTCTAGTCGCGGACAAGAGACCCAGTACTTC
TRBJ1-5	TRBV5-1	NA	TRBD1	CASSLGANSGGGQPQHF	TGCGCCAGCAGCTTGGGGGCCAACTCAGGGGGCGGTCAGCCCCAGCATTTT
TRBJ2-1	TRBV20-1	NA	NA	CSATSWGIQNNEQFF	TGCAGTGCTACCTCTTGGGGGATCCAAAACAATGAGCAGTTCTTC
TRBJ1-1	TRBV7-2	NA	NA	CASSLTRTVTEAFF	TGTGCCAGCAGCTTAACCCGGACAGTCACTGAAGCTTTCTTT
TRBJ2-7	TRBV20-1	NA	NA	CSASAGLVAYEQYF	TGCAGTGCTAGTGCTGGTCTAGTTGCCTACGAGCAGTACTTC
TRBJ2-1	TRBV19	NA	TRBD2	CASSTRTSVYNEQFF	TGTGCCAGTAGTACCAGGACTAGCGTCTACAATGAGCAGTTCTTC
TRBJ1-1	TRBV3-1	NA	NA	CASSQAGYEAFF	TGTGCCAGCAGCCAAGCGGGGTATGAAGCTTTCTTT
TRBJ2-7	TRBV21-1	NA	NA	CASSSLAGQSGEQYF	TGTGCCAGCAGCAGTCTAGCGGGGCAGTCGGGGGAGCAGTACTTC
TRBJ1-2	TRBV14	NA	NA	CASSRQGSLGYTF	TGTGCCAGCAGCCGACAAGGGTCGTTGGGCTACACCTTC
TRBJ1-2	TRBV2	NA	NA	CASSEGVWGYTF	TGTGCCAGCAGTGAGGGGGTCTGGGGCTACACCTTC